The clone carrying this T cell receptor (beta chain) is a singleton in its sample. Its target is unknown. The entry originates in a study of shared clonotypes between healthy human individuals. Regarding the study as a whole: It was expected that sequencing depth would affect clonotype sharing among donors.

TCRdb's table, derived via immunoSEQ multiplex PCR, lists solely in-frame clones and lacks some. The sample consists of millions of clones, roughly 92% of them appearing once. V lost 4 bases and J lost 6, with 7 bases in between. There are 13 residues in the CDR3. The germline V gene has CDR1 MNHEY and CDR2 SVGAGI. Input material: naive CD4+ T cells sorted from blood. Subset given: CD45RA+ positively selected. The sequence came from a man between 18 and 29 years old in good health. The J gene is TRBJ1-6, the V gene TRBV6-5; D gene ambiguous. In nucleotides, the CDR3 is TGTGCCAGCAGTTCCGGAGTTAATTCACCCCTCCACTTT. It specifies CASSSGVNSPLHF.